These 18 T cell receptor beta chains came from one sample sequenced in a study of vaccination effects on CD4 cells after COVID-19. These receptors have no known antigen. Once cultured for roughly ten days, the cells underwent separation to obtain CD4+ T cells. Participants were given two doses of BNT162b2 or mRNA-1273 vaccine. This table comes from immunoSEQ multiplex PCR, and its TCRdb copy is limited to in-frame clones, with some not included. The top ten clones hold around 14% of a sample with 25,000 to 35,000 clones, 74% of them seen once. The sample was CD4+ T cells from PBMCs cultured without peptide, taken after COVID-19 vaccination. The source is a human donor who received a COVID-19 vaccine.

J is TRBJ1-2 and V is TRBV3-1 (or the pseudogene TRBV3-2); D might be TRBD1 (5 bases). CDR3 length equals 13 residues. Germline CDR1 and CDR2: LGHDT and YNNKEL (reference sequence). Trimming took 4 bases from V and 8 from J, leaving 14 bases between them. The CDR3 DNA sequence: TGTGCCAGCAGCCCAACGGGGCGGGAGGGCTACACCTTC. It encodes CASSPTGREGYTF.

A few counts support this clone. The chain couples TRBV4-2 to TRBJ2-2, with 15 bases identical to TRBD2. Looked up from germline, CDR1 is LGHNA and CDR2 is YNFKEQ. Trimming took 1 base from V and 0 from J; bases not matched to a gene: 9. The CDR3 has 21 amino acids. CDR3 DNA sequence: TGTGCCAGCAGCCAAGCCTGGGGACTAGCGGGAGGTAATACGAACACCGGGGAGCTGTTTTTT. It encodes CASSQAWGLAGGNTNTGELFF.

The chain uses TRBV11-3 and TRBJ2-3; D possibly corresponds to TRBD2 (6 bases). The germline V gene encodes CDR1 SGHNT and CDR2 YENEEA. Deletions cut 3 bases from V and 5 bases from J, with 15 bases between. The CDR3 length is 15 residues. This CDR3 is CASSFRTGVVDTQYF. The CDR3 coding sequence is TGTGCCAGCAGCTTCCGGACGGGGGTAGTAGATACGCAGTATTTT.

The CDR3 DNA sequence: TGTGCCAGCAGTTCTACCCCAACAGAGACCTCCTACAATGAGCAGTTCTTC. It specifies CASSSTPTETSYNEQFF. The chain is built from TRBV27 and TRBJ2-1; no definite D call. The V gene's germline CDR1 is MNHEY and CDR2 SMNVEV (reference sequence). The CDR3 runs 17 residues. Trimming pared 4 bases from V and 0 bases from J, leaving 16 bases between.

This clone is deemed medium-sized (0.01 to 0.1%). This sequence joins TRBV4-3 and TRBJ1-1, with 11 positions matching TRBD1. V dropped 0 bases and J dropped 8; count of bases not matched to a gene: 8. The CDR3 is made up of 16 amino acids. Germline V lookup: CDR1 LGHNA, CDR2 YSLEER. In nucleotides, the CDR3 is TGCGCCAGCAGCCAAGAACGGGTATGGACAGGGGGCGAAGCTTTCTTT. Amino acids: CASSQERVWTGGEAFF.

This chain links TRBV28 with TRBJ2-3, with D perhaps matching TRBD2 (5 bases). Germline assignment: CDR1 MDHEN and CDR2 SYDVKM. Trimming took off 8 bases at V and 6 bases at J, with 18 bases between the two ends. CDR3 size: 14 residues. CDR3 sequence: CASGERPKGDTQYF. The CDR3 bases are TGTGCCAGCGGGGAGCGGCCCAAGGGTGATACGCAGTATTTT.

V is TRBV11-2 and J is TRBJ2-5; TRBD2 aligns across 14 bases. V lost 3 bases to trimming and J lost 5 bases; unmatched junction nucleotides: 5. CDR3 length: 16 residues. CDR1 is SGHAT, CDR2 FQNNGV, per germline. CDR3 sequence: CASSLGTSGGSETQYF. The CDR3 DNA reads TGTGCCAGCAGCTTGGGGACTAGCGGGGGCAGCGAGACCCAGTACTTC.

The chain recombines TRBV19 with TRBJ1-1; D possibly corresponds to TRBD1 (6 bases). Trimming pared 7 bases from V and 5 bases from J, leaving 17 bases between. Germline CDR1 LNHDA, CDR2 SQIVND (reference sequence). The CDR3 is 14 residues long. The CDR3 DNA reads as TGTGCCAGTACGATAACAGGGATCGGTACTGAAGCTTTCTTT. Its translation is CASTITGIGTEAFF.

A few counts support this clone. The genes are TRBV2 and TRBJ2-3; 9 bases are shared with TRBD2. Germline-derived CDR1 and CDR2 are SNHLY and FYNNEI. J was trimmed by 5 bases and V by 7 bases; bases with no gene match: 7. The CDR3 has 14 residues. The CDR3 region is CASNLSGGKDTQYF. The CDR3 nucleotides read TGTGCCAGCAACCTTAGCGGGGGTAAAGATACGCAGTATTTT.

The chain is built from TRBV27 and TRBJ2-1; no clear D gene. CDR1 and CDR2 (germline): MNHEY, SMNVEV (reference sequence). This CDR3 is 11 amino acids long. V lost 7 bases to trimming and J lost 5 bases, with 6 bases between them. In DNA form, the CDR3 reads TGTGCCAGCACCAGGAACAATGAGCAGTTCTTC. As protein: CASTRNNEQFF.

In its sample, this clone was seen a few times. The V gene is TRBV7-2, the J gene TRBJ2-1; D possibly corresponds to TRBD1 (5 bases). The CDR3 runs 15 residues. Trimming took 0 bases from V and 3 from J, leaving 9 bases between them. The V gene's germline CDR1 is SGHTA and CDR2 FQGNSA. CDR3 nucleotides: TGTGCCAGCAGCTTAGCGGCGACAGACTACAATGAGCAGTTCTTC. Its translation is CASSLAATDYNEQFF.

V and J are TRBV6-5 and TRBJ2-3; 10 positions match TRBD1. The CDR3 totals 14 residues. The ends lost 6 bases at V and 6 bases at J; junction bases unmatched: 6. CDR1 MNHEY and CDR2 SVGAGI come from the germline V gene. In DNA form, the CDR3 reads TGTGCCAGCAGCCAACCGGGACAGGGGGATACGCAGTATTTT. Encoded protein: CASSQPGQGDTQYF.

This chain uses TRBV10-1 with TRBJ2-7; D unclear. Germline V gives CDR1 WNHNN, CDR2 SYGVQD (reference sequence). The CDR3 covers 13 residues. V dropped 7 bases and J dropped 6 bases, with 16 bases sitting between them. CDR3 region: CASIGVLLCEQYF. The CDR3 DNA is TGCGCCAGCATCGGAGTTCTTTTGTGCGAGCAGTACTTC.

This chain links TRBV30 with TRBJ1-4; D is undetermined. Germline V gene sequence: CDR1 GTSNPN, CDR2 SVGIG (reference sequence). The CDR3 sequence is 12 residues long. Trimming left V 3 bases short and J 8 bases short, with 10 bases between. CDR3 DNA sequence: TGTGCCTGGAGACGGACTTGGGAAAAACTGTTTTTT. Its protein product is CAWRRTWEKLFF.

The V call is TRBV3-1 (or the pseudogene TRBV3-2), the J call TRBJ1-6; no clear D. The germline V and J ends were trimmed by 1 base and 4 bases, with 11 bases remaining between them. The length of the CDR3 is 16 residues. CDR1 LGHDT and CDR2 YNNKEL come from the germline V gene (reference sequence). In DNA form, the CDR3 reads TGTGCCAGCAGCCAAGTTTCGGGATTTTATAATTCACCCCTCCACTTT. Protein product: CASSQVSGFYNSPLHF.

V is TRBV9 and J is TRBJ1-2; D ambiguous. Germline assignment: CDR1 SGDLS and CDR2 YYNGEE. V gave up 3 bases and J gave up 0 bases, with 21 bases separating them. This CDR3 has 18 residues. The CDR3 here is CASSAHATPNRANYGYTF. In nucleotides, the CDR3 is TGTGCCAGCAGCGCCCACGCCACCCCAAATCGAGCTAACTATGGCTACACCTTC.

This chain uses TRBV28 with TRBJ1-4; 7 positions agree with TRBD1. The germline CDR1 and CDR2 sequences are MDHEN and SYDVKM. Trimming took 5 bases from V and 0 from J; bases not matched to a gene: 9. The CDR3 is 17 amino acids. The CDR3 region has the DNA TGTGCCAGCAGTAGTTTGACAGGGTGGGCAACTAATGAAAAACTGTTTTTT. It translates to CASSSLTGWATNEKLFF.

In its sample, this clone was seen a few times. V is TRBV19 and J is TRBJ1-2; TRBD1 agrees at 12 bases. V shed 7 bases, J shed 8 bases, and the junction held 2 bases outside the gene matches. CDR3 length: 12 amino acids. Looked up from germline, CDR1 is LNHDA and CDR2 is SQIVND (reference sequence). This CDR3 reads CASMGQGAGYTF. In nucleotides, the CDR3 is TGTGCCAGTATGGGACAGGGGGCGGGCTACACCTTC. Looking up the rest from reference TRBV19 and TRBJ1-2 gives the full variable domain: DGGITQSPKYLFRKEGQNVTLSCEQNLNHDAMYWYRQDPGQGLRLIYYSQIVNDFQKGDIAEGYSVSREKKESFPLTVTSAQKNPTAFYLCASMGQGAGYTFGSGTRLTVV.